This is a list of T cell receptor beta chains from one sample in a study of T cells in Graves' hyperthyroidism and ophthalmopathy. TCRdb ran MiXCR on the multiplex PCR reads and lists one entry per CDR3 protein. The sample carries 700,000 to 950,000 distinct CDR3 sequences, roughly a third recorded once. The sequenced sample consisted of blood. These receptors were obtained from a woman in her forties with Graves' hyperthyroidism. Each CDR3 is given without its conserved first and last residue. Fields, in order: J gene, CDR3 length, clone size, V gene, CDR3 protein. A row's size may be missing; if present it is once, few, many or a size class.

.,12,.,TRBV24-1,ATSDPGRSYEQY
TRBJ2-5,8,many,TRBV29-1,SVGLETQY
TRBJ2-5,11,many,TRBV7-2,ASSATAQETQY
TRBJ2-5,10,many,TRBV9,ASSSQDETQY
TRBJ1-3,13,.,TRBV10-3,AISKGRNSGNTIY
TRBJ2-5,14,.,TRBV7-2,ASSPPGQGMGETQY
TRBJ1-5,15,few,TRBV4-3,ASSPSGVSKSNQPQH
TRBJ1-5,13,many,TRBV2,ASSVSSLQNQPQH
TRBJ2-7,13,.,TRBV20-1,SARESPAGRHEQY
TRBJ2-2,13,.,TRBV10-3,AGQRTALNTGELF
TRBJ1-5,12,many,TRBV6-5,ASSQGGVYQPQH
TRBJ1-5,10,.,TRBV7-9,ASSRWNQPQH
TRBJ2-7,13,many,TRBV29-1,SVELRAGGLYEQY
TRBJ1-6,13,many,TRBV3-1,ASRLTGTDNSPLH
TRBJ1-1,12,many,TRBV6-5,ASSYGRGASEAF
TRBJ1-1,13,few,TRBV5-1,ASSPEQGSGTEAF
TRBJ2-2,10,many,TRBV6-5,ASSYSDGELF
TRBJ2-7,14,once,TRBV15,ATSRDTGTRSYEQY
TRBJ1-3,13,few,TRBV14,ASSQFRDSGNTIY
TRBJ1-6,16,many,TRBV19,ASSLDLGRDRAVSPLH
TRBJ2-6,14,.,TRBV7-8,ASSLSSRSGANVLT
TRBJ2-5,13,.,TRBV20-1,SARILGLWGETQY